This section outlines one T cell receptor (beta chain) sequence together with its context. Its antigen remains unknown. Sample-barcoded 5' priming and a J-beta primer mix drove a second PCR of roughly 6 to 12 cycles. TCRdb ran MiXCR on the 5' RACE reads and lists one entry per CDR3 protein. The sample lists fewer than 2 million distinct CDR3 sequences; about two fifths were seen once. The sample belongs to a study of blood T cells in healthy people across ages. About 9.6 milliliters of peripheral blood were drawn from each donor into EDTA-treated tubes. The study, taken as a whole, reports: Older individuals had lower TCR beta diversity per million T cells (the decline was roughly linear). TCR beta diversity correlated strongly with naive T cell percentage.

The sequencing input was blood. The sequence was collected from a human donor in good health.

CDR3 residues: CASSQFSSNQPQHF. The CDR3 DNA follows: TGTGCCAGCAGCCAATTCAGTAGCAATCAGCCCCAGCATTTT. The rearrangement uses TRBV4-2 and TRBJ1-5; D unresolved. V lost 2 bases, J lost 0 bases, and 5 bases lay in between. CDR1 LGHNA and CDR2 YNFKEQ come from the germline V gene. The CDR3 is made up of 14 amino acids.